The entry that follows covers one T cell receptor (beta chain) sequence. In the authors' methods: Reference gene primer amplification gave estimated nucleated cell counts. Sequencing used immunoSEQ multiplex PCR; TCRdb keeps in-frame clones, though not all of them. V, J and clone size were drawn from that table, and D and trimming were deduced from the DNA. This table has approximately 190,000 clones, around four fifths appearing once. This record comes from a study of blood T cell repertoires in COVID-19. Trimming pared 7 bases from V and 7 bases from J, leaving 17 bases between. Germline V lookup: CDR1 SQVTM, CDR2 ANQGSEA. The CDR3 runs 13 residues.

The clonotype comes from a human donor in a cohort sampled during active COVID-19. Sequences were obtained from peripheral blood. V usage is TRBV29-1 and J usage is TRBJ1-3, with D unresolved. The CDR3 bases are TGCAGCGCCGCTTGGCAAAACCAGAACACCATATATTTT. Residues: CSAAWQNQNTIYF.